This T cell receptor beta chain was documented in a study of blood T cell repertoires in COVID-19. Study details: Sources were T cells, B-cell-depleted T cells, or PBMCs; the material itself was cDNA or gDNA.

The data were produced by immunoSEQ multiplex PCR, yet TCRdb's version contains in-frame clones alone and is incomplete. Here the sample spans about 28,000 clones, 93% being singletons. After removal of 4 bases from V and 0 bases from J, the junction contained 4 bases not matched to a gene. The CDR3 covers 14 residues. Looked up from germline, CDR1 is SGDLS and CDR2 is YYNGEE. The sample comprised peripheral blood. This clonotype originated in a woman in her 70s with COVID-19, enrolled during active disease. The rearrangement joins TRBV9 to TRBJ2-7; 7 bases fit TRBD1. In nucleotides, the CDR3 is TGTGCCAGCAGCCCCGGGACAGCCTCCTACGAGCAGTACTTC. Translation: CASSPGTASYEQYF.